The clone carrying this TCR beta chain was detected only a few times. Its matching antigen is unknown. Looked up from germline, CDR1 is SGHRS and CDR2 is YFSETQ. Deletions cut 0 bases from V and 4 bases from J, with 13 bases between. This CDR3 has 15 amino acids. Participants living with HIV all received treatment in the United States. The data are from a study of long-term antiretroviral therapy in people with HIV. General study results and limits: Comparison with controls showed narrower CDR3 length ranges in HIV repertoires. An increase in diversity followed ART, yet levels stayed below transplant donor controls.

Version v3.0 of the immunoSEQ assay was performed at survey level. TCRdb's table, derived via immunoSEQ multiplex PCR, lists solely in-frame clones and lacks some. The sample has around 6,000 clones; 60% to 80% are singletons. This sequence was found in a man aged 35 to 55 with HIV. The J gene is TRBJ1-2, the V gene TRBV5-1; weak D call: TRBD1 (5 bases). This material consisted of unsorted PBMCs, taken 0.5 years before starting antiretroviral therapy. The CDR3 DNA follows: TGCGCCAGCAGCTTGGACGGGGGGGAGGGCTATGGCTACACCTTC. It translates to CASSLDGGEGYGYTF. Supplemented by reference TRBV5-1 and TRBJ1-2, the full variable domain reads KAGVTQTPRYLIKTRGQQVTLSCSPISGHRSVSWYQQTPGQGLQFLFEYFSETQRNKGNFPGRFSGRQFSNSRSEMNVSTLELGDSALYLCASSLDGGEGYGYTFGSGTRLTVV.